A single sample gave rise to the 28 T cell receptor beta chains below, sequenced in a study of siplizumab effects on memory and regulatory T cells. The data were produced by immunoSEQ multiplex PCR, yet TCRdb's version contains in-frame clones alone and is incomplete. The sample lists about 82,000 clones; approximately 88% were seen once. Sequenced material: Tregs sorted from blood. Receptors originate from a human donor in good health.

There are a few counts of this clone. The chain joins TRBV19 to TRBJ2-1; a weak D match, TRBD2 (5 bases). V lost 4 bases and J lost 4, with 23 bases in between. This CDR3 comprises 18 residues. From germline, CDR1 is LNHDA and CDR2 SQIVND (reference sequence). The CDR3 coding sequence is TGTGCCAGTAGTAAGCGGATGTTTGACCAACTAGTATACAATGAGCAGTTCTTC. Protein: CASSKRMFDQLVYNEQFF.

The V call is TRBV28, the J call TRBJ1-2, with a weak D call TRBD1 (6 bases). CDR3 length: 11 amino acids. The ends were cut back, 10 bases at V and 4 bases at J, with 10 bases in the middle. Per germline, CDR1 MDHEN and CDR2 SYDVKM. Here the CDR3 DNA reads TGTGCCATAGGACAGTTCTATGGCTACACCTTC. Protein sequence: CAIGQFYGYTF.

The gene calls are TRBV10-3 and TRBJ2-3, with 10 bases that match TRBD1. This CDR3 region has 15 residues. Unmatched junction bases numbered 6, after V lost 6 bases and J lost 3 bases. Germline V CDR1 and CDR2: ENHRY, SYGVKD. The CDR3 loop reads CAISRQGAGTDTQYF. CDR3 sequence (DNA): TGTGCCATCAGCCGACAGGGGGCTGGTACAGATACGCAGTATTTT.

The chain links TRBV9 to TRBJ1-2; D gene ambiguous. The V end was cut by 4 bases, the J end by 0 bases, with 13 bases between. Looked up from germline, CDR1 is SGDLS and CDR2 is YYNGEE. CDR3 length: 15 residues. This CDR3 is CASSTRPKANYGYTF. The CDR3 coding sequence is TGTGCCAGCAGCACCCGACCGAAAGCTAACTATGGCTACACCTTC.

This clone was detected only a few times. The genes are TRBV10-3 and TRBJ2-2; 15 positions match TRBD2. Trimming removed 4 bases from V and 4 bases from J; junction bases left unmatched: 4. The CDR3 extends over 17 amino acids. CDR1 and CDR2 (germline): ENHRY, SYGVKD. The CDR3 sequence: CAISGTSGGAGTGELFF. The CDR3, as DNA: TGTGCCATCAGTGGGACTAGCGGGGGGGCCGGCACCGGGGAGCTGTTTTTT.

This chain connects TRBV11-2 to TRBJ1-3, with a tentative D call TRBD1 (6 bases). Trimming left V 3 bases short and J 2 bases short, with 17 bases between. Germline CDR1 is SGHAT and CDR2 is FQNNGV. The CDR3 consists of 17 residues. As DNA, the CDR3 is TGTGCCAGCAGCTTCGGTTGGGGGCGCGAAGCTGGAAACACCATATATTTT. Amino acid sequence: CASSFGWGREAGNTIYF.

This sequence joins TRBV11-3 and TRBJ2-7, with D perhaps TRBD1 or TRBD2 (6 bases each). This CDR3 is 14 amino acids long. Deletions cut 6 bases from V and 3 bases from J, with 15 bases between. CDR1 is SGHNT and CDR2 is YENEEA in the germline V gene. Here the CDR3 DNA reads TGTGCCAGCAGTCGGGGGCAGGGTGGCTACGAGCAGTACTTC. This codes for CASSRGQGGYEQYF.

This chain connects TRBV7-6 to TRBJ1-2, with TRBD1 identical over 7 bases. The CDR3 totals 14 residues. Germline V gene lookup returns CDR1 SGHVS and CDR2 FNYEAQ. V shed 5 bases, J shed 5 bases, and the junction held 8 bases outside the gene matches. DNA for the CDR3: TGTGCCAGCAGCCCTCCGGGACAGCCTTATGGCTACACCTTC. Its protein product is CASSPPGQPYGYTF.

The chain couples TRBV7-2 to TRBJ1-5; 8 positions match TRBD1. The CDR3 spans 14 residues. Germline loops: CDR1 SGHTA, CDR2 FQGNSA. After removal of 5 bases from V and 9 bases from J, the junction contained 9 bases not matched to a gene. The CDR3 nucleotides are TGTGCCAGCAGCCGAGCAGACAGGGGAGTGCCCCAGCATTTT. Translation: CASSRADRGVPQHF.

This clone is classed as medium-sized (0.01 to 0.1%). This rearrangement joins TRBV6-1 to TRBJ1-6, with 11 bases matching TRBD1. The CDR3 loop spans 16 amino acids. Trimming took 1 base from V and 9 from J; bases not matched to a gene: 5. Germline values: CDR1 MNHNS, CDR2 SASEGT. This chain's CDR3 is CASSEGGQGAGSPLHF. In DNA form, the CDR3 reads TGTGCCAGCAGTGAAGGTGGACAGGGGGCTGGTTCACCCCTCCACTTT.

The gene calls are TRBV5-5 and TRBJ2-3, with 10 bases fitting TRBD1. V trimming: 0 bases; J trimming: 2 bases; junction bases outside the gene matches: 3. Looked up from germline, CDR1 is SGHKS and CDR2 is YYEKEE (reference sequence). The CDR3 loop spans 16 amino acids. The DNA for the CDR3 is TGTGCCAGCAGCTTGGAGGGACAGGGGAACACAGATACGCAGTATTTT. Residues: CASSLEGQGNTDTQYF.

J is TRBJ1-3 and V is TRBV6-1; D possibly corresponds to TRBD1 (5 bases). Germline V gives CDR1 MNHNS, CDR2 SASEGT. The CDR3 has 14 amino acids. Trimming cost V 6 bases and J 3 bases, with 12 bases left between them. In nucleotides, the CDR3 is TGTGCCAGCAGGGGACCGCTCGGTGGAAACACCATATATTTT. This gives the protein CASRGPLGGNTIYF.

The chain combines TRBV10-3 with TRBJ2-2, with D unclear. The length of the CDR3 is 11 residues. Trimming shortened V by 4 bases and J by 7 bases, and 4 bases separated the two germline ends. Germline V gene sequence: CDR1 ENHRY, CDR2 SYGVKD. CDR3 region: CAISGGGELFF. CDR3 bases: TGTGCCATCAGTGGCGGCGGGGAGCTGTTTTTT.

The V gene is TRBV15, the J gene TRBJ1-2; D gene ambiguous. CDR1 is LNHNV, CDR2 YYDKDF, per germline (reference sequence). The CDR3 has 17 amino acids. V gave up 8 bases and J gave up 4 bases, with 26 bases separating them. Written as DNA, the CDR3 is TGTGCCACCGCCCAGAGAGCATCCCCAACCCGACGCTATGGCTACACCTTC. Translating it yields CATAQRASPTRRYGYTF.

V usage is TRBV10-1 and J usage is TRBJ1-2, with D hard to call. Germline loops: CDR1 WNHNN, CDR2 SYGVQD (reference sequence). The ends were cut back, 4 bases at V and 4 bases at J, with 10 bases in the middle. The CDR3 loop spans 13 amino acids. The CDR3 region has the DNA TGCGCCAGCAGTGCCGGGAAAAGCTATGGCTACACCTTC. Its translation: CASSAGKSYGYTF.

The J gene is TRBJ2-3, the V gene TRBV7-3; TRBD2 is a possible D gene (6 bases). The CDR3 extends over 15 amino acids. V was shortened by 4 bases and J by 7 bases, with 18 bases between the two germline ends. In germline, CDR1 is SGHTA, CDR2 FQGTGA. CDR3 protein: CASSSFAGRSNTQYF. For the CDR3, the DNA is TGTGCCAGCAGCTCCTTCGCGGGGCGGTCGAATACGCAGTATTTT.

A single count supports this clone. This chain's CDR3 is CASGKEGGPYEQYF. The CDR3 bases are TGTGCCAGCGGGAAGGAAGGGGGCCCCTACGAGCAGTACTTC. The V gene is TRBV2, the J gene TRBJ2-7; 7 bases are a match to TRBD1. The trim removed 8 bases at V and 2 bases at J, leaving 9 bases unmatched. CDR3 length equals 14 residues. The germline V gene encodes CDR1 SNHLY and CDR2 FYNNEI.

The chain links TRBV27 to TRBJ2-7; 13 bases fit TRBD2. The CDR3 consists of 14 residues. V was clipped by 7 bases and J by 3 bases; unmatched bases: 3. The germline CDR1 and CDR2 sequences are MNHEY and SMNVEV (reference sequence). In nucleotides, the CDR3 is TGTGCCAGCACCAGGACTAGCGGGGGCTACGAGCAGTACTTC. As protein: CASTRTSGGYEQYF.

J is TRBJ2-7 and V is TRBV5-1; 9 bases match TRBD2. CDR3 length equals 16 residues. Germline assignment: CDR1 SGHRS and CDR2 YFSETQ. Trimming took 0 bases from V and 2 from J; bases not matched to a gene: 6. The CDR3 loop reads CASSLGGGRDPYEQYF. CDR3 in DNA: TGCGCCAGCAGCTTGGGGGGCGGGAGGGACCCCTACGAGCAGTACTTC.

The chain carries TRBV19 and TRBJ1-1, with D possibly matching TRBD1 (5 bases). V lost 5 bases, J lost 2 bases, and 15 bases lay in between. Germline V gives CDR1 LNHDA, CDR2 SQIVND (reference sequence). The CDR3 is 15 amino acids. CDR3 protein: CASSSLGGGNTEAFF. The CDR3 DNA sequence: TGTGCCAGTAGTTCCCTCGGGGGGGGAAACACTGAAGCTTTCTTT.

This clone was found once. The chain uses TRBV10-3 and TRBJ1-2; 7 bases agree with TRBD1. V was pared by 7 bases and J by 0 bases, with 5 bases of the junction left unmatched. Looked up from germline, CDR1 is ENHRY and CDR2 is SYGVKD. The length of the CDR3 is 14 residues. The CDR3 DNA reads TGTGCCATCACATCGGACAGGCCTAACTATGGCTACACCTTC. Its translation: CAITSDRPNYGYTF.

The V gene is TRBV10-3, the J gene TRBJ2-3; D is possibly TRBD2 (6 bases). This CDR3 is 14 amino acids long. Trimming stripped 4 bases from V and 3 bases from J, with 11 bases between. Germline V gives CDR1 ENHRY, CDR2 SYGVKD. DNA of the CDR3: TGTGCCATCAGTGCTAGCGAGGTTACAGATACGCAGTATTTT. As protein: CAISASEVTDTQYF.

This chain connects TRBV11-2 to TRBJ1-1; D gene unclear. Germline V gene sequence: CDR1 SGHAT, CDR2 FQNNGV. Trimming took off 1 base at V and 8 bases at J, with 11 bases between the two ends. CDR3 size: 13 residues. CDR3 coding DNA: TGTGCCAGCAGCTTAGCGTTAGGAGGGGAAGCTTTCTTT. Translating it yields CASSLALGGEAFF.

The V call is TRBV29-1, the J call TRBJ1-2; tentative D call: TRBD1 (5 bases). Germline V gives CDR1 SQVTM, CDR2 ANQGSEA. The CDR3 runs 14 residues. V shed 4 bases and J shed 0 bases, with 12 bases lying between them. The CDR3 sequence: CSVGPGGANYGYTF. The CDR3, as DNA: TGCAGCGTTGGACCCGGAGGGGCTAACTATGGCTACACCTTC.

This rearrangement joins TRBV5-5 to TRBJ2-7, with TRBD1 identical over 10 bases. CDR3 size: 16 residues. Trimming at V came to 0 bases and at J to 0 bases, leaving 3 bases not matched to a gene. Germline-derived CDR1 and CDR2 are SGHKS and YYEKEE (reference sequence). The CDR3 region is CASSLVGQGVSYEQYF. The CDR3 nucleotides read TGTGCCAGCAGCTTGGTAGGACAGGGGGTCTCCTACGAGCAGTACTTC. The full variable domain, its missing parts supplied by reference TRBV5-5 and TRBJ2-7, is DAGVTQSPTHLIKTRGQQVTLRCSPISGHKSVSWYQQVLGQGPQFIFQYYEKEERGRGNFPDRFSARQFPNYSSELNVNALLLGDSALYLCASSLVGQGVSYEQYFGPGTRLTVT.

This sequence joins TRBV20-1 and TRBJ1-1; 7 nucleotides align to TRBD1. Germline CDR1 DFQATT, CDR2 SNEGSKA (reference sequence). The J segment lost 7 bases and the V segment lost 3 bases, leaving 2 bases of the junction unmatched. The CDR3 extends over 11 amino acids. CDR3 nucleotides: TGCAGTGCTAGGAGGGACAGTGAAGCTTTCTTT. Translated: CSARRDSEAFF.

This clone is medium-sized by share. The chain has TRBV7-9 and TRBJ2-5; 13 bases are shared with TRBD2. Germline trimming cut 5 bases from V and 1 base from J; bases unmatched to any gene: 4. Germline values: CDR1 SEHNR, CDR2 FQNEAQ (reference sequence). This CDR3 region has 16 residues. As DNA, the CDR3 is TGTGCCAGCAGCCCCCGGACTAGCGGGGGCCAAGAGACCCAGTACTTC. Its translation: CASSPRTSGGQETQYF.

The chain has TRBV4-2 and TRBJ2-7; 16 nucleotides align to TRBD2. Per germline, CDR1 LGHNA and CDR2 YNFKEQ. The CDR3 is 20 amino acids. J was trimmed by 4 bases and V by 1 base; bases with no gene match: 13. CDR3 loop: CASSQVLTGLAGGPIYEQYF. CDR3 nucleotide sequence: TGTGCCAGCAGCCAAGTTTTAACGGGACTAGCGGGGGGGCCGATATACGAGCAGTACTTC.